A single sample is the source of the 9 T cell receptor beta chains below, sequenced in a study of T cell repertoires in ileal Crohn's disease. Time point indicated: neoterminal ileum biopsy at postoperative endoscopy, about 6 months after surgery. Repertoires were generated with immunoSEQ multiplex PCR, while TCRdb's copy carries only in-frame clones and drops some. This table holds about 62,000 clones, roughly nine tenths found once. Sequenced input: ileal tissue. These receptors were obtained from an adult with Crohn's disease.

This clone has a single count. The chain is built from TRBV7-9 and TRBJ1-6; the D is unclear. Germline CDR1 SEHNR, CDR2 FQNEAQ (reference sequence). The ends were cut back, 8 bases at V and 5 bases at J, with 10 bases in the middle. CDR3 length equals 13 residues. CDR3 protein: CASVGIDNSPLHF. CDR3 bases: TGTGCCAGCGTCGGGATAGATAATTCACCCCTCCACTTT.

CDR3: CASSVVDRDIRAQYF. CDR3 nucleotide sequence: TGTGCCAGCAGCGTAGTGGACCGGGACATTCGTGCCCAGTACTTC. The chain recombines TRBV9 with TRBJ2-5; D may be TRBD1 (6 bases). The CDR3 loop spans 15 amino acids. Looked up from germline, CDR1 is SGDLS and CDR2 is YYNGEE. Trimming shortened V by 0 bases and J by 9 bases, and 18 bases separated the two germline ends.

The chain joins TRBV7-2 to TRBJ2-2; a possible D gene is TRBD2 (5 bases). V lost 4 bases, J lost 2 bases, and 11 bases lay in between. This CDR3 is 15 amino acids long. CDR1 is SGHTA, CDR2 FQGNSA, per germline. The CDR3 spells CASSYRRENTGELFF. CDR3 coding DNA: TGTGCCAGCAGCTACCGCCGGGAAAACACCGGGGAGCTGTTTTTT. The entire variable domain, with the rest obtained from reference TRBV7-2 and TRBJ2-2, is as follows: GAGVSQSPSNKVTEKGKDVELRCDPISGHTALYWYRQSLGQGLEFLIYFQGNSAPDKSGLPSDRFSAERTGGSVSTLTIQRTQQEDSAVYLCASSYRRENTGELFFGEGSRLTVL.

The chain uses TRBV19 and TRBJ1-5; possible D gene TRBD1, 5 bases. CDR3 size: 14 residues. The V and J ends lost 7 bases and 6 bases respectively, with 16 bases between them. CDR1 is LNHDA, CDR2 SQIVND, per germline (reference sequence). CDR3 nucleotide sequence: TGTGCCAGTAACTCGCAGGGTTTCGTTCAGCCCCAGCATTTT. This codes for CASNSQGFVQPQHF.

The chain uses TRBV19 and TRBJ1-6; 8 bases are shared with TRBD1. CDR1 is LNHDA, CDR2 SQIVND, per germline (reference sequence). The J segment lost 9 bases and the V segment lost 6 bases, leaving 7 bases of the junction unmatched. This CDR3 has 14 residues. CDR3 region: CASRFQGALSPLHF. The CDR3, as DNA: TGTGCCAGTAGGTTTCAGGGGGCCCTTTCACCCCTCCACTTT.

This sequence joins TRBV2 and TRBJ1-6; D ambiguous. Germline assignment: CDR1 SNHLY and CDR2 FYNNEI. The CDR3 length is 17 residues. With 0 bases removed from V and 0 bases from J, the gap between germline ends came to 9 bases. CDR3 residues: CASSEALTSSYNSPLHF. The CDR3 DNA is TGTGCCAGCAGTGAAGCGCTTACGAGCTCCTATAATTCACCCCTCCACTTT. Supplemented by reference TRBV2 and TRBJ1-6, the full variable domain reads EPEVTQTPSHQVTQMGQEVILRCVPISNHLYFYWYRQILGQKVEFLVSFYNNEISEKSEIFDDQFSVERPDGSNFTLKIRSTKLEDSAMYFCASSEALTSSYNSPLHFGNGTRLTVT.

J is TRBJ1-2 and V is TRBV6-1; D gene ambiguous. V lost 4 bases and J lost 7, with 16 bases in between. The CDR3 is 14 amino acids. CDR1 MNHNS and CDR2 SASEGT come from the germline V gene. The CDR3 DNA follows: TGTGCCAGCAGTGCAGTTACCTCGGGTAGTGGCTACACCTTC. This gives the protein CASSAVTSGSGYTF.

J is TRBJ2-5 and V is TRBV5-4, with D maybe TRBD2 (6 bases). There are 15 residues in the CDR3. Germline lookup yields CDR1 SGHNT and CDR2 YYREEE (reference sequence). The V end lost 4 bases, the J end lost 2 bases, and 15 bases lay between the germline ends. Written as DNA, the CDR3 is TGTGCCAGCAGCGTCCTCCGGGGGTCTCAAGAGACCCAGTACTTC. Translation: CASSVLRGSQETQYF.

The V call is TRBV6-5, the J call TRBJ2-7, with D possibly being TRBD2 (6 bases). Trimming removed 5 bases at V and 6 bases at J, with 11 bases between. Per the germline V gene, CDR1 is MNHEY and CDR2 is SVGAGI. This CDR3 spans 12 amino acids. Written as DNA, the CDR3 is TGTGCCAGCAGTCGGTGGGGAGGCGAGCAGTACTTC. The encoded protein is CASSRWGGEQYF.